A selection of T cell receptor beta chains follows, all from one sample in a study of cytomegalovirus exposure and HLA in healthy donors. Measured with immunoSEQ multiplex PCR; TCRdb has only the in-frame clones, and not every one. This sample has about 180,000 clones, with around 82% found just once. Source material: PBMCs. These receptors came from a boy aged 2 to 9 in good health and CMV-seronegative. CDR3s include the opening cysteine and the closing phenylalanine or tryptophan. Each record gives: CDR3 length, clone size, V gene, J gene, D gene, CDR3 DNA, CDR3 protein. A D gene is named only where the DNA matches it firmly. The size field is filled for only some rows; it gives once, few, many or a size class.

CDR3 length: 16; clone size: .; V gene: TRBV5-4; J gene: TRBJ2-7; D gene: TRBD2; CDR3 DNA: TGTGCCAGCAGCCCCGGACGACTAGCGGGTTCCCACGAGCAGTACTTC; CDR3 protein: CASSPGRLAGSHEQYF
CDR3 length: 15; clone size: .; V gene: TRBV5-1; J gene: TRBJ2-1; D gene: TRBD2; CDR3 DNA: TGCGCCAGCAGCTGGAGACTAGCGGGAGCGGGTGAGCAGTTCTTC; CDR3 protein: CASSWRLAGAGEQFF
CDR3 length: 10; clone size: .; V gene: TRBV7-9; J gene: TRBJ2-1; D gene: .; CDR3 DNA: TGTGCCAGCTCGTTGGCTGAGCAGTTCTTC; CDR3 protein: CASSLAEQFF
CDR3 length: 13; clone size: .; V gene: TRBV29-1; J gene: TRBJ1-1; D gene: .; CDR3 DNA: TGCAGCGTTGCACAAGAGGCTTCCACTGAAGCTTTCTTT; CDR3 protein: CSVAQEASTEAFF
CDR3 length: 16; clone size: .; V gene: TRBV7-9; J gene: TRBJ2-3; D gene: TRBD2; CDR3 DNA: TGTGCCAGCAGCTGGCGGGAGGGCCGGGGAGCAGATACGCAGTATTTT; CDR3 protein: CASSWREGRGADTQYF
CDR3 length: 17; clone size: .; V gene: TRBV5-1; J gene: TRBJ2-2; D gene: TRBD2; CDR3 DNA: TGCGCCAGCAGTCCTATAACTAGCGGGAGGAAAACCGGGGAGCTGTTTTTT; CDR3 protein: CASSPITSGRKTGELFF
CDR3 length: 14; clone size: .; V gene: TRBV2; J gene: TRBJ1-1; D gene: .; CDR3 DNA: TGTGCCAGCAGGCCCTGGACAGCGAACACTGAAGCTTTCTTT; CDR3 protein: CASRPWTANTEAFF
CDR3 length: 15; clone size: .; V gene: TRBV2; J gene: TRBJ2-1; D gene: .; CDR3 DNA: TGTGCCAGCAGTGCGGGGGATGGGGAGCACAATGAGCAGTTCTTC; CDR3 protein: CASSAGDGEHNEQFF
CDR3 length: 11; clone size: .; V gene: TRBV20-1; J gene: TRBJ1-2; D gene: .; CDR3 DNA: TGCAGTGCTAGGTCTAGTTATGGCTACACCTTC; CDR3 protein: CSARSSYGYTF
CDR3 length: 15; clone size: once; V gene: TRBV9; J gene: TRBJ2-7; D gene: TRBD1; CDR3 DNA: TGTGCCAGCAGCGTAGATCTGGGCAGGGGGTACGAGCAGTACTTC; CDR3 protein: CASSVDLGRGYEQYF
CDR3 length: 15; clone size: .; V gene: TRBV19; J gene: TRBJ2-3; D gene: .; CDR3 DNA: TGTGCCAGTAGCCTACTACTAGCTGGCACAGATACGCAGTATTTT; CDR3 protein: CASSLLLAGTDTQYF
CDR3 length: 13; clone size: .; V gene: TRBV27; J gene: TRBJ2-7; D gene: .; CDR3 DNA: TGTGCCAGCAGTTTTCAGGCGCGCTACGAGCAGTACTTC; CDR3 protein: CASSFQARYEQYF
CDR3 length: 12; clone size: .; V gene: TRBV9; J gene: TRBJ2-2; D gene: .; CDR3 DNA: TGTGCCAGCAGCGTAGAGCTCGGGGAGCTGTTTTTT; CDR3 protein: CASSVELGELFF
CDR3 length: 15; clone size: .; V gene: TRBV4-1; J gene: TRBJ1-3; D gene: .; CDR3 DNA: TGCGCCAGCAGTCAATTACAGGGAACTGGAAACACCATATATTTT; CDR3 protein: CASSQLQGTGNTIYF
CDR3 length: 13; clone size: .; V gene: TRBV29-1; J gene: TRBJ2-7; D gene: .; CDR3 DNA: TGCAGCGTTGAACAGGACAGCTCCTACGAGCAGTACTTC; CDR3 protein: CSVEQDSSYEQYF
CDR3 length: 13; clone size: once; V gene: TRBV5-1; J gene: TRBJ1-5; D gene: .; CDR3 DNA: TGCGCCAGCAGCCTGCAGGGATCTCAGCCCCAGCATTTT; CDR3 protein: CASSLQGSQPQHF
CDR3 length: 16; clone size: .; V gene: TRBV19; J gene: TRBJ2-1; D gene: TRBD2; CDR3 DNA: TGTGCCAGTAGTATAGAGCTAGCGGGACCCTACAATGAGCAGTTCTTC; CDR3 protein: CASSIELAGPYNEQFF
CDR3 length: 14; clone size: .; V gene: TRBV7-9; J gene: TRBJ1-4; D gene: .; CDR3 DNA: TGTGCCAGCAGCTTAACAGGATTTAATGAAAAACTGTTTTTT; CDR3 protein: CASSLTGFNEKLFF
CDR3 length: 16; clone size: .; V gene: TRBV2; J gene: TRBJ2-7; D gene: TRBD1; CDR3 DNA: TGTGCCAGCTACCCTAGGCCGGGACAGGGTACCTACGAGCAGTACTTC; CDR3 protein: CASYPRPGQGTYEQYF
CDR3 length: 12; clone size: .; V gene: TRBV5-1; J gene: TRBJ2-1; D gene: .; CDR3 DNA: TGCGCCAGCAGCTTGGTAGTTAATGAGCAGTTCTTC; CDR3 protein: CASSLVVNEQFF
CDR3 length: 13; clone size: few; V gene: TRBV10-1; J gene: TRBJ1-1; D gene: .; CDR3 DNA: TGCGCCAGCAGAAAGACAGGTAACACTGAAGCTTTCTTT; CDR3 protein: CASRKTGNTEAFF
CDR3 length: 15; clone size: .; V gene: TRBV27; J gene: TRBJ2-2; D gene: .; CDR3 DNA: TGTGCCAGCAGTTTTCTAGCTTCCCTCACCGGGGAGCTGTTTTTT; CDR3 protein: CASSFLASLTGELFF
CDR3 length: 14; clone size: .; V gene: TRBV7-9; J gene: TRBJ1-1; D gene: .; CDR3 DNA: TGTGCCAGCAGCCCGTTGACAGGGAACACTGAAGCTTTCTTT; CDR3 protein: CASSPLTGNTEAFF
CDR3 length: 16; clone size: once; V gene: TRBV7-9; J gene: TRBJ2-3; D gene: TRBD2; CDR3 DNA: TGTGCCAGCAGCTTAAGAATAGCGGGAAGCACAGATACGCAGTATTTT; CDR3 protein: CASSLRIAGSTDTQYF
CDR3 length: 14; clone size: .; V gene: TRBV2; J gene: TRBJ2-7; D gene: TRBD2; CDR3 DNA: TGTGCCAGCAGGGGGACTAGCGGGAACCTCGTCATGTACTTC; CDR3 protein: CASRGTSGNLVMYF
CDR3 length: 14; clone size: .; V gene: TRBV27; J gene: TRBJ1-1; D gene: TRBD1; CDR3 DNA: TGTGCCAGCACCCCGGACAGGGGGAACACTGAAGCTTTCTTT; CDR3 protein: CASTPDRGNTEAFF